The entry below gives a single TCR beta chain sequence along with its context. Its cognate antigen is unknown. The PCR made use of 60 Vbeta and 13 Jbeta primers. Clones were sequenced by immunoSEQ multiplex PCR, and TCRdb holds only the in-frame ones, with some missing. This sample has over 85,000 clones, with around 77% found just once. This CDR3 region has 15 residues. In germline, CDR1 is MNHEY, CDR2 SMNVEV (reference sequence). J gave up 5 bases and V 5 bases, and 9 bases lay outside the gene matches. The sample comes from a study of cytomegalovirus exposure and HLA in healthy donors. In the study overall: Out of around 360 genotyped donors, approximately 84% belonged to the Caucasian-associated ancestry cluster.

Findings and limits, study-wide: It was reportedly the case that the classifier diagnosed cytomegalovirus status with high specificity and sensitivity. A later analysis found common viral pathogens apparently linked to several of the most significant clusters.

The receptor comes from a female donor in good health and CMV-seronegative. Sequencing used PBMCs. This chain links TRBV27 with TRBJ1-2, with 9 nucleotides matching TRBD1. CDR3 DNA: TGTGCCAGCAGTGCCCACAGGGGGCTAGGTTATGGCTACACCTTC. Encoded protein: CASSAHRGLGYGYTF.